Shown below are 5 T cell receptor beta chains from a single sample sequenced in a study of cytotoxic CD8 clonotypes in ibrutinib-treated CLL. Only in-frame clones appear in the TCRdb table, and some are missing; sequencing was by immunoSEQ multiplex PCR. The table includes roughly 58,000 clones, roughly 49% detected once. Sequencing was performed on PBMCs, taken at disease progression, from a patient treated with ibrutinib. Receptors originate from a human donor with chronic lymphocytic leukemia.

This clone has more than one count but fewer than ten. The J gene is TRBJ1-2, the V gene TRBV6-5; D possibly corresponds to TRBD1 (6 bases). The germline V gene has CDR1 MNHEY and CDR2 SVGAGI. CDR3 size: 15 residues. Trimming removed 4 bases at V and 0 bases at J, with 12 bases between. CDR3 in DNA: TGTGCCAGCAGTTTTGGACAGAACTCTAACTATGGCTACACCTTC. As protein: CASSFGQNSNYGYTF.

The chain employs TRBV6-1 and TRBJ1-3; D is unresolved. Trimming left V 2 bases short and J 4 bases short, with 3 bases between. The CDR3 covers 12 residues. Germline lookup yields CDR1 MNHNS and CDR2 SASEGT. This CDR3 is CASSELGNTIYF. DNA of the CDR3: TGTGCCAGCAGTGAACTCGGAAACACCATATATTTT.

The V gene is TRBV7-9, the J gene TRBJ1-1; 7 positions agree with TRBD1. Per the germline V gene, CDR1 is SEHNR and CDR2 is FQNEAQ (reference sequence). V trimming: 5 bases; J trimming: 1 base; junction bases outside the gene matches: 7. The length of the CDR3 is 15 residues. In DNA form, the CDR3 reads TGTGCCAGCAGCGCCGACGACAGGGCGAACACTGAAGCTTTCTTT. Amino acids: CASSADDRANTEAFF.

This clone was picked up many times. V gene TRBV6-5 combines with J gene TRBJ1-4; weak D call: TRBD1 (5 bases). Trimming pared 6 bases from V and 12 bases from J, leaving 11 bases between. Germline assignment: CDR1 MNHEY and CDR2 SVGAGI. The CDR3 runs to 11 residues. The CDR3 DNA reads as TGTGCCAGCAGCCACGGCAGGGAACTGTTTTTT. Encoded protein: CASSHGRELFF.

The J gene is TRBJ2-3, the V gene TRBV5-4; weak D call: TRBD2 (6 bases). The CDR3 contains 14 residues. The germline CDR1 and CDR2 sequences are SGHNT and YYREEE (reference sequence). V lost 9 bases and J 2 bases, leaving 16 bases between the germline ends. The CDR3: CAISKAGYTDTQYF. The CDR3 coding sequence is TGTGCCATTTCAAAGGCGGGGTACACAGATACGCAGTATTTT.